The 15 T cell receptor beta chains below come from one sample, sequenced in a study of T cell responses to AZD1222 COVID-19 vaccine. Sequenced by immunoSEQ multiplex PCR; TCRdb stores in-frame clones only, minus some. The data contain about 150,000 clones, roughly 93% of them seen just once; the ten biggest clones take up 1.9%. The sequences come from peripheral blood, collected 28 days after the second AZD1222 dose. These receptors originate from an adult who received the AZD1222 COVID-19 vaccine.

The table lists this clone with a few counts. The rearrangement joins TRBV2 to TRBJ1-1, with TRBD1 as a possible D gene (6 bases). Germline-derived CDR1 and CDR2 are SNHLY and FYNNEI. The ends were cut back, 7 bases at V and 1 base at J, with 10 bases in the middle. The CDR3 runs to 13 residues. CDR3 region: CASMTDRNTEAFF. The CDR3 nucleotides read TGTGCCAGCATGACGGACAGGAACACTGAAGCTTTCTTT.

The count of this clone is one. The chain employs TRBV6-1 and TRBJ1-2, with 10 bases matching TRBD1. Germline CDR1 is MNHNS and CDR2 is SASEGT. The V gene end was trimmed by 3 bases and the J gene end by 9 bases; junction bases not matched to a gene: 10. The CDR3 covers 15 residues. The CDR3 DNA reads as TGTGCCAGCAGTGAGGGGGGACAGGGGTTCTCTCGCTACACCTTC. It yields the protein CASSEGGQGFSRYTF.

The rearrangement joins TRBV28 to TRBJ2-3; TRBD2 matches 11 bases. Unmatched junction bases numbered 7, after V lost 3 bases and J lost 5 bases. This CDR3 contains 16 residues. Germline assignment: CDR1 MDHEN and CDR2 SYDVKM. This chain's CDR3 is CASSLGSGRAVDTQYF. The CDR3 coding sequence is TGTGCCAGCAGTTTGGGTAGCGGGAGGGCGGTAGATACGCAGTATTTT.

The chain employs TRBV18 and TRBJ1-3, with a weak D call TRBD1 (6 bases). With 2 bases removed from V and 0 bases from J, the gap between germline ends came to 11 bases. CDR1 and CDR2 (germline): KGHSH, LQKENI. The CDR3 consists of 16 residues. CDR3 DNA sequence: TGTGCCAGCTCACCAGGGGGCAGTGGCTCTGGAAACACCATATATTTT. It translates to CASSPGGSGSGNTIYF.

This chain uses TRBV6-1 with TRBJ1-4; D might be TRBD1 (5 bases). The CDR3 totals 15 residues. CDR1 and CDR2 (germline): MNHNS, SASEGT. Trimming shortened V by 6 bases and J by 4 bases, and 15 bases separated the two germline ends. The CDR3 region is CASSNPGGFNEKLFF. The CDR3 coding sequence is TGTGCCAGCAGCAACCCTGGGGGGTTTAATGAAAAACTGTTTTTT.

The chain uses TRBV11-3 and TRBJ2-1, with a weak D call TRBD2 (6 bases). This CDR3 comprises 15 residues. V lost 5 bases to trimming and J lost 0 bases, with 11 bases between them. Germline V gene lookup returns CDR1 SGHNT and CDR2 YENEEA. The CDR3 coding sequence is TGTGCCAGCAGCATGCGGGGTAGCTCCTACAATGAGCAGTTCTTC. Translating it yields CASSMRGSSYNEQFF.

The chain has TRBV2 and TRBJ1-3; D call uncertain. Per germline, CDR1 SNHLY and CDR2 FYNNEI. The CDR3 spans 12 residues. The germline V and J ends were trimmed by 4 bases and 0 bases, with 1 base remaining between them. This chain's CDR3 is CASSASGNTIYF. The CDR3 region has the DNA TGTGCCAGCAGTGCCTCTGGAAACACCATATATTTT.

The V call is TRBV29-1, the J call TRBJ1-2; D is unclear. The CDR3 extends over 13 amino acids. The germline gives CDR1 SQVTM, CDR2 ANQGSEA. Trimming left V 5 bases short and J 6 bases short, with 16 bases between. The CDR3 here is CSVREGGQDGYTF. The CDR3 DNA sequence: TGCAGCGTTCGGGAGGGTGGCCAAGATGGCTACACCTTC.

V and J are TRBV7-9 and TRBJ1-1; D is ambiguous. CDR1 is SEHNR, CDR2 FQNEAQ, per germline (reference sequence). The CDR3 length is 14 residues. Trimming removed 0 bases at V and 4 bases at J, with 9 bases between. The CDR3 DNA is TGTGCCAGCAGCTTAGCCTCGGGGAGCACTGAAGCTTTCTTT. As protein: CASSLASGSTEAFF.

The genes are TRBV2 and TRBJ1-2; D possibly corresponds to TRBD1 (6 bases). The germline V gene encodes CDR1 SNHLY and CDR2 FYNNEI. CDR3 length equals 13 residues. Trimming removed 7 bases from V and 4 bases from J, with 13 bases in between. The CDR3 nucleotides read TGTGCCAGCACGGGGGGGGCGGGCTATGGCTACACCTTC. Encoded protein: CASTGGAGYGYTF. Using reference TRBV2 and TRBJ1-2 for the parts outside the CDR3, the full variable domain is EPEVTQTPSHQVTQMGQEVILRCVPISNHLYFYWYRQILGQKVEFLVSFYNNEISEKSEIFDDQFSVERPDGSNFTLKIRSTKLEDSAMYFCASTGGAGYGYTFGSGTRLTVV.

This clone was seen a handful of times. This chain links TRBV11-2 with TRBJ1-1; 8 positions match TRBD1. This CDR3 is 15 amino acids long. Germline values: CDR1 SGHAT, CDR2 FQNNGV. V shed 4 bases, J shed 10 bases, and the junction held 14 bases outside the gene matches. CDR3 DNA: TGTGCCAGCAGCTCGGACAGGGTTGGATATACCGCAGCTTTCTTT. Its translation is CASSSDRVGYTAAFF. The variable domain in full, completed from reference TRBV11-2 and TRBJ1-1, reads EAGVAQSPRYKIIEKRQSVAFWCNPISGHATLYWYQQILGQGPKLLIQFQNNGVVDDSQLPKDRFSAERLKGVDSTLKIQPAKLEDSAVYLCASSSDRVGYTAAFFGQGTRLTVV.

This clone was picked up a small number of times. The CDR3 bases are TGTGCCAGCAGTTACTCTTCGGGGGGCTCCTACGAGCAGTACTTC. Protein product: CASSYSSGGSYEQYF. This chain connects TRBV6-5 to TRBJ2-7, with TRBD2 identical over 7 bases. CDR1 is MNHEY and CDR2 is SVGAGI in the germline V gene. V trimming: 0 bases; J trimming: 0 bases; junction bases outside the gene matches: 2. This CDR3 has 15 residues.

The CDR3 sequence is CASSLLAGHGYTF. For the CDR3, the DNA is TGTGCCAGCAGCTTACTGGCAGGGCATGGCTACACCTTC. The V gene is TRBV7-2, the J gene TRBJ1-2, with D possibly TRBD1 on 5 matching bases. CDR3 length equals 13 residues. Deletions cut 2 bases from V and 6 bases from J, with 10 bases between. CDR1 is SGHTA, CDR2 FQGNSA, per germline. Variable domain in full (rest from reference TRBV7-2 and TRBJ1-2): GAGVSQSPSNKVTEKGKDVELRCDPISGHTALYWYRQSLGQGLEFLIYFQGNSAPDKSGLPSDRFSAERTGGSVSTLTIQRTQQEDSAVYLCASSLLAGHGYTFGSGTRLTVV.

The chain joins TRBV11-2 to TRBJ2-6; no clear D. V shed 1 base and J shed 0 bases, with 10 bases lying between them. The CDR3 runs 17 residues. Germline V gene sequence: CDR1 SGHAT, CDR2 FQNNGV. The CDR3 DNA reads TGTGCCAGCAGCTTAGTGGTCTCTCCCTCTGGGGCCAACGTCCTGACTTTC. Residues: CASSLVVSPSGANVLTF. Filled out from reference TRBV11-2 and TRBJ2-6, the complete variable domain reads EAGVAQSPRYKIIEKRQSVAFWCNPISGHATLYWYQQILGQGPKLLIQFQNNGVVDDSQLPKDRFSAERLKGVDSTLKIQPAKLEDSAVYLCASSLVVSPSGANVLTFGAGSRLTVL.

V and J are TRBV5-6 and TRBJ1-2; TRBD1 matches at 7 bases. The CDR3 has 11 residues. From germline, CDR1 is SGHDT and CDR2 YYEEEE. Trimming took 4 bases from V and 13 from J; bases not matched to a gene: 7. The CDR3 bases are TGTGCCAGCAGCACTACAGGGGTGCGCACCTTC. Protein: CASSTTGVRTF.